This TCR beta chain was documented in a study of T cell responses to AZD1222 COVID-19 vaccine. TCRdb keeps only in-frame clones here, not all; method: immunoSEQ multiplex PCR. The data hold some 130,000 clones, with around 93% observed a single time. Germline V gives CDR1 MNHEY, CDR2 SVGEGT. V was cut by 4 bases and J by 6 bases, with 16 bases left in between. This CDR3 comprises 15 residues. This receptor was identified in an adult who received the AZD1222 COVID-19 vaccine. The rearrangement links TRBV6-2 or TRBV6-3 to TRBJ1-5; possible D gene TRBD1, 5 bases. The specimen was peripheral blood, collected 28 days after the second AZD1222 dose. In nucleotides, the CDR3 is TGTGCCAGCAGTTCTCAGGGTGGGGCTGGTCAGCCCCAGCATTTT. Translated: CASSSQGGAGQPQHF.